This is a list of T cell receptor beta chains from one sample in a study of blood T cell repertoires in COVID-19. Clones were sequenced by immunoSEQ multiplex PCR, and TCRdb holds only the in-frame ones, with some missing. The sample yields 170,000 or so clones, more than 85% seen once. The material sequenced was PBMCs or T cells enriched from blood (not recorded which). The source of these receptors is a woman in her forties or fifties who had recovered from COVID-19. Each CDR3 is given with its conserved first and last residue. A D gene is named only where the DNA matches it firmly.

CDR3aa,CDR3nt,v_gene,j_gene,d_gene
CASSFSETSRNEQFF,TGTGCCAGCAGCTTTAGCGAGACTAGTCGGAATGAGCAGTTCTTC,TRBV7-9,TRBJ2-1,-
CASSQPETGYGHQPQHF,TGCGCCAGCAGCCAGCCGGAGACGGGGTACGGGCATCAGCCCCAGCATTTT,TRBV4-1,TRBJ1-5,-
CSATMTYEQYF,TGCAGCGCCACAATGACCTACGAGCAGTACTTC,TRBV29-1,TRBJ2-7,-
CASSKGYNEQFF,TGCGCCAGCAGTAAGGGGTACAATGAGCAGTTCTTC,TRBV5-1,TRBJ2-1,-
CASGPYTGLEQYF,TGTGCCAGCGGGCCGTACACAGGGTTGGAGCAGTACTTC,TRBV27,TRBJ2-7,-
CSASPNTEAFF,TGCAGTGCTAGTCCAAACACTGAAGCTTTCTTT,TRBV20-1,TRBJ1-1,-
CASSLEVSGNTIYF,TGCGCCAGCAGCTTAGAGGTCTCTGGAAACACCATATATTTT,TRBV5-1,TRBJ1-3,-
CASSQGTGYGYTF,TGCGCCAGCAGCCAGGGGACAGGGTATGGCTACACCTTC,TRBV4-3,TRBJ1-2,TRBD1
CASSEWVADKNQPQHF,TGTGCCAGCAGTGAATGGGTAGCCGATAAAAATCAGCCCCAGCATTTT,TRBV6-1,TRBJ1-5,-
CASSLRPAGDSEQFF,TGTGCCAGCAGCTTACGTCCAGCGGGAGATAGTGAGCAGTTCTTC,TRBV7-3,TRBJ2-1,TRBD2
CASSVAGQGPQETQYF,TGTGCCAGCAGCGTAGCGGGACAGGGCCCCCAAGAGACCCAGTACTTC,TRBV9,TRBJ2-5,TRBD1
CASSLRPGTGFEKLFF,TGTGCCAGCAGTTTGCGCCCCGGGACAGGGTTTGAAAAACTGTTTTTT,TRBV28,TRBJ1-4,TRBD1
CASSYQGLSNEKLFF,TGTGCCAGCAGCTATCAGGGTTTGAGTAATGAAAAACTGTTTTTT,TRBV2,TRBJ1-4,-
CASSVGRNTEAFF,TGTGCCAGCAGCGTAGGGAGGAACACTGAAGCTTTCTTT,TRBV9,TRBJ1-1,-
CASSEGQRYGYTF,TGTGCCAGCAGTGAGGGACAACGATATGGCTACACCTTC,TRBV2,TRBJ1-2,-
CASSRLAGGHYEQYF,TGTGCCAGCAGCCGACTAGCGGGAGGGCACTACGAGCAGTACTTC,TRBV7-9,TRBJ2-7,TRBD2
CAWSGQGAEQYF,TGTGCCTGGAGCGGACAGGGGGCCGAGCAGTACTTC,TRBV30,TRBJ2-7,TRBD1
CASSDPAGVPEGYTF,TGTGCCAGCAGTGATCCAGCAGGGGTTCCCGAGGGCTACACCTTC,TRBV2,TRBJ1-2,-
CASSYTGTGVNNEQFF,TGTGCCAGCAGTTATACCGGGACAGGGGTGAACAATGAGCAGTTCTTC,TRBV6-5,TRBJ2-1,TRBD1
CASSPSEGANTEAFF,TGTGCCAGCTCACCGAGCGAGGGGGCGAACACTGAAGCTTTCTTT,TRBV18,TRBJ1-1,TRBD1
CASSLVGQGAYEQYF,TGTGCCAGCAGCTTAGTGGGACAGGGTGCGTACGAGCAGTACTTC,TRBV11-2,TRBJ2-7,TRBD1
CASSPSPTGGGYEQYF,TGTGCCAGCTCTCCGTCCCCGACAGGGGGGGGCTACGAGCAGTACTTC,TRBV18,TRBJ2-7,TRBD1